This T cell receptor beta chain was sequenced for a study of blood T cell repertoires in COVID-19. In the study overall: The origin of the acute and convalescent COVID-19 samples was the United States, Italy and Spain.

This table comes from immunoSEQ multiplex PCR, and its TCRdb copy is limited to in-frame clones, with some not included. This sample has about 250,000 clones, with around 83% found just once. Sequencing was carried out using peripheral blood. This receptor was identified in an elderly man with acute or convalescent COVID-19.

The CDR3: CASSLWGGQETNEKLFF. The DNA of the CDR3 is TGTGCCAGCAGCTTATGGGGCGGACAGGAGACTAATGAAAAACTGTTTTTT. The genes are TRBV11-3 and TRBJ1-4; 7 bases map to TRBD1. The length of the CDR3 is 17 residues. In germline, CDR1 is SGHNT, CDR2 YENEEA. After removal of 2 bases from V and 2 bases from J, the junction contained 8 bases not matched to a gene. The full variable domain, in which reference TRBV11-3 and TRBJ1-4 provide the parts outside the CDR3, is EAGVVQSPRYKIIEKKQPVAFWCNPISGHNTLYWYLQNLGQGPELLIRYENEEAVDDSQLPKDRFSAERLKGVDSTLKIQPAELGDSAVYLCASSLWGGQETNEKLFFGSGTQLSVL.